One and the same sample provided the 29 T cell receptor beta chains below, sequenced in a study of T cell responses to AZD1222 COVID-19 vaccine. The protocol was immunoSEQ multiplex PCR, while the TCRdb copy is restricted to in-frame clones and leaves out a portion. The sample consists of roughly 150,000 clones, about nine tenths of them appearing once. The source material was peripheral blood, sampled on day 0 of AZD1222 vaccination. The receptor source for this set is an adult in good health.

For the CDR3, the DNA is TGTGCCAGCAGCCCCAAACCCGGGACAGGGTTTTATGGCTACACCTTC. This sequence encodes CASSPKPGTGFYGYTF. The chain uses TRBV14 and TRBJ1-2, with 9 bases fitting TRBD1. V lost 4 bases, J lost 5 bases, and 11 bases stayed unmatched. The CDR3 contains 16 residues. CDR1 SGHDN and CDR2 FVKESK come from the germline V gene.

This CDR3 reads CASSSTGGAPSYEQYF. CDR3 DNA sequence: TGTGCCAGCAGCTCAACGGGTGGAGCCCCCTCCTACGAGCAGTACTTC. This rearrangement joins TRBV7-3 to TRBJ2-7, with unresolved D. V was cut by 4 bases and J by 0 bases, with 16 bases left in between. Germline-derived CDR1 and CDR2 are SGHTA and FQGTGA. The CDR3 runs 16 residues.

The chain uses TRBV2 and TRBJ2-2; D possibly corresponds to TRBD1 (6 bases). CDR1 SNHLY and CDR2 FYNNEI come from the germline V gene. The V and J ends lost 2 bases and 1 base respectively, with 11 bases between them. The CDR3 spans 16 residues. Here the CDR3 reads CASSETLGGNTGELFF. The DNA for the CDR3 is TGTGCCAGCAGTGAAACGTTAGGGGGGAACACCGGGGAGCTGTTTTTT. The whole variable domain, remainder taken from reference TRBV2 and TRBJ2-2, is EPEVTQTPSHQVTQMGQEVILRCVPISNHLYFYWYRQILGQKVEFLVSFYNNEISEKSEIFDDQFSVERPDGSNFTLKIRSTKLEDSAMYFCASSETLGGNTGELFFGEGSRLTVL.

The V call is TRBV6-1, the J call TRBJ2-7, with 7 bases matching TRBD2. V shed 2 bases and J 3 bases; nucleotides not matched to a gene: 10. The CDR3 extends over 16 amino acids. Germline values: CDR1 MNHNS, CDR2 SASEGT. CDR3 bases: TGTGCCAGCAGTGAATCACTGGGGGGGATCCACTACGAGCAGTACTTC. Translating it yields CASSESLGGIHYEQYF.

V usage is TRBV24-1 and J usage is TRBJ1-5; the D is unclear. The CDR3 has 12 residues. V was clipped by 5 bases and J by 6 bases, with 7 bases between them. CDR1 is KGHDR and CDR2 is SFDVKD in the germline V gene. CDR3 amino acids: CATSVAGQPQHF. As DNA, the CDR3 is TGTGCCACCAGTGTGGCAGGTCAGCCCCAGCATTTT.

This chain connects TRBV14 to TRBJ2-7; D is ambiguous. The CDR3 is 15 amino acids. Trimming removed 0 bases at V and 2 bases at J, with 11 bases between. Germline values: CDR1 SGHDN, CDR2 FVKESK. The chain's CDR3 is CASSQDLSGPYEQYF. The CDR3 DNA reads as TGTGCCAGCAGCCAAGATCTTTCGGGTCCCTACGAGCAGTACTTC.

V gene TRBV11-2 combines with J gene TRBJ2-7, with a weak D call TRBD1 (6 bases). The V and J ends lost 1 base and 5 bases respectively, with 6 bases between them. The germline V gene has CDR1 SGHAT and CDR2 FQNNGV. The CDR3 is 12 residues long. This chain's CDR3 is CASSLGDNEQYF. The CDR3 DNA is TGTGCCAGCAGCTTAGGGGACAACGAGCAGTACTTC.

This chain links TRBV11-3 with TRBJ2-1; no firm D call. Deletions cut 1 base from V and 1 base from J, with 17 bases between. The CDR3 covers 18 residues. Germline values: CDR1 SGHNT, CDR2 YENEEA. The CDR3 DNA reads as TGTGCCAGCAGCTTAGGATTCATCGCCGGCGAGTCCTACAATGAGCAGTTCTTC. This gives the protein CASSLGFIAGESYNEQFF.

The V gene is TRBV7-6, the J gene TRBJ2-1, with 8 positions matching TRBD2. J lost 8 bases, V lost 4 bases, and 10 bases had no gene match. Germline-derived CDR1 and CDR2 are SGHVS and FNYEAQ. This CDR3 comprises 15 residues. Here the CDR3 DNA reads TGTGCCAGCAGCTATAACCTCGGGACTAGGTATGAGCAGTTCTTC. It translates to CASSYNLGTRYEQFF.

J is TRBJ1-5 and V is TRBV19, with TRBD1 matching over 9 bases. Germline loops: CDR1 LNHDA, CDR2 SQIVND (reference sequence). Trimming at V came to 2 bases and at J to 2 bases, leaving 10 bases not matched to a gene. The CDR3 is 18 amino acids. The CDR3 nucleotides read TGTGCCAGTAGTATACGGGACAGGGTTGAAATTGGCAATCAGCCCCAGCATTTT. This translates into CASSIRDRVEIGNQPQHF. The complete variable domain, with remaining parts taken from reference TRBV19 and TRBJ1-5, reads DGGITQSPKYLFRKEGQNVTLSCEQNLNHDAMYWYRQDPGQGLRLIYYSQIVNDFQKGDIAEGYSVSREKKESFPLTVTSAQKNPTAFYLCASSIRDRVEIGNQPQHFGDGTRLSIL.

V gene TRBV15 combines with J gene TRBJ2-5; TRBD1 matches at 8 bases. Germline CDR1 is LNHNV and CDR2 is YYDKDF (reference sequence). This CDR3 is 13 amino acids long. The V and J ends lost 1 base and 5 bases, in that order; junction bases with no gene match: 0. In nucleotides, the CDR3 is TGTGCCACCAGCAGAGGGACAGGGGAGACCCAGTACTTC. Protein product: CATSRGTGETQYF.

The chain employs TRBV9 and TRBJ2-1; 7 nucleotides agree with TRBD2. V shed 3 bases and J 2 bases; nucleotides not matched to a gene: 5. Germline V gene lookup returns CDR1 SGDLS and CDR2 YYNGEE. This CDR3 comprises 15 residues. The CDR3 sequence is CASSAGGGAYNEQFF. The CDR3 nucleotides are TGTGCCAGCAGCGCGGGCGGGGGTGCCTACAATGAGCAGTTCTTC.

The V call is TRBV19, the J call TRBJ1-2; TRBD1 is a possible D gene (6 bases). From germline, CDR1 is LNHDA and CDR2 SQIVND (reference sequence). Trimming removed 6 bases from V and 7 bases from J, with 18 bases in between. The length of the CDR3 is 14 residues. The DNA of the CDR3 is TGTGCCAGTAGGCGCCCGCAGGGGTCGTTTGGCTACACCTTC. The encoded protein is CASRRPQGSFGYTF.

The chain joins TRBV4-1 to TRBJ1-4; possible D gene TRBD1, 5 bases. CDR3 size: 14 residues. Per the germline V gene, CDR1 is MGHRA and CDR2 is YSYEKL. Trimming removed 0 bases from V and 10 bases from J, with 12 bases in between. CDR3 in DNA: TGCGCCAGCAGCCAAGATCCAGGGTACGGAAAACTGTTTTTT. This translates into CASSQDPGYGKLFF.

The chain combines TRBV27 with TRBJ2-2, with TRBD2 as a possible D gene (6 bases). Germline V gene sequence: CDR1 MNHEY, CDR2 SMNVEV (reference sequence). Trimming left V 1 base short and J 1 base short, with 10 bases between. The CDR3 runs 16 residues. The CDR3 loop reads CASSLYRGGNTGELFF. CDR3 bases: TGTGCCAGCAGTTTATATCGGGGAGGGAACACCGGGGAGCTGTTTTTT.

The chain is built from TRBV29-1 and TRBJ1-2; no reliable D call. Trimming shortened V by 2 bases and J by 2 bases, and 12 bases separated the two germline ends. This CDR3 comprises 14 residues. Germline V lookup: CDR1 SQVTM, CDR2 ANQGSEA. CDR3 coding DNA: TGCAGCGTTGAACGGTCAGCCCTGAACTATGGCTACACCTTC. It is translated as CSVERSALNYGYTF.

The CDR3 DNA is TGTGCCAGCAGTTACGGCGTCAGGCCAGGGGTTTGGAGCAATCAGCCCCAGCATTTT. Its translation: CASSYGVRPGVWSNQPQHF. V gene TRBV6-2 or TRBV6-3 combines with J gene TRBJ1-5; the D gene is possibly TRBD1 (6 bases). The germline V gene has CDR1 MNHEY and CDR2 SVGEGT. V lost 2 bases, J lost 1 base, and 21 bases lay in between. The CDR3 is 19 residues long.

CDR3 coding DNA: TGTGCCAGCTCACCGGGGGACACTAATGAAAAACTGTTTTTT. It translates to CASSPGDTNEKLFF. V usage is TRBV18 and J usage is TRBJ1-4, with D perhaps matching TRBD1 (5 bases). V was cut by 3 bases and J by 2 bases, with 7 bases left in between. Germline values: CDR1 KGHSH, CDR2 LQKENI. The CDR3 spans 14 residues.

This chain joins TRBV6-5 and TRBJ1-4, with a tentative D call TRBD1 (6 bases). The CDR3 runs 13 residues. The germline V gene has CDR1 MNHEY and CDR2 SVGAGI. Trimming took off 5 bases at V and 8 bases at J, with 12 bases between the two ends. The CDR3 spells CASSLSDREKLFF. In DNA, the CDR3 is TGTGCCAGCAGTCTATCAGACAGGGAAAAACTGTTTTTT.

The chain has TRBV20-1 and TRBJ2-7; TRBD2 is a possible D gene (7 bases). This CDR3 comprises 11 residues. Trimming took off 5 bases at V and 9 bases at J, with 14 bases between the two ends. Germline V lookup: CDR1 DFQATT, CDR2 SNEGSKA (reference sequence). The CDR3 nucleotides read TGCAGTGCTCTCGGACTAGGGGGGCAGTACTTC. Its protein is CSALGLGGQYF.

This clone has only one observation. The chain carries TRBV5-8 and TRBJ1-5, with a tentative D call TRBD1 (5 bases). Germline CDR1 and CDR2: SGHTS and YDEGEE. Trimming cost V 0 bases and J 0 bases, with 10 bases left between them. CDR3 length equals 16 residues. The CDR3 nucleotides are TGTGCCAGCAGCTTGGGGGGACGGTATAGCAATCAGCCCCAGCATTTT. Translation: CASSLGGRYSNQPQHF.

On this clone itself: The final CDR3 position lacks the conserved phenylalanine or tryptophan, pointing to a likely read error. DNA for the CDR3: TGTGCCAGCAGCTTATATGGGAGGCAGATGAACACTGAAGCTTTCTTG. Translating gives CASSLYGRQMNTEAFL. The rearrangement uses TRBV7-6 and TRBJ1-1; D remains ambiguous. The CDR3 consists of 16 residues. V was trimmed by 2 bases and J by 0 bases, leaving 13 bases between them. Germline values: CDR1 SGHVS, CDR2 FNYEAQ.

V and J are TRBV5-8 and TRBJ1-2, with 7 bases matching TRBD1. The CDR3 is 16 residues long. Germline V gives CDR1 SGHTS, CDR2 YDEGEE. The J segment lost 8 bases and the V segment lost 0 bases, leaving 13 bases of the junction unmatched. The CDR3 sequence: CASSLVPDDRVGGYTF. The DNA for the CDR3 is TGTGCCAGCAGCTTGGTCCCCGACGACAGGGTAGGAGGCTACACCTTC. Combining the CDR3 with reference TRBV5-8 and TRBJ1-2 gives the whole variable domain EAGVTQSPTHLIKTRGQQATLRCSPISGHTSVYWYQQALGLGLQFLLWYDEGEERNRGNFPPRFSGRQFPNYSSELNVNALELEDSALYLCASSLVPDDRVGGYTFGSGTRLTVV.

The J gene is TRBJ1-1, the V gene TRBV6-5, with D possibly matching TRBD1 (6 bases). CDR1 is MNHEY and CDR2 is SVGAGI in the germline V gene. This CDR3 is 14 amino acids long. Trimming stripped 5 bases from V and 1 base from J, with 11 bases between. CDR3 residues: CASSPRGGNTEAFF. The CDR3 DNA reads TGTGCCAGCAGTCCCAGGGGAGGGAACACTGAAGCTTTCTTT.

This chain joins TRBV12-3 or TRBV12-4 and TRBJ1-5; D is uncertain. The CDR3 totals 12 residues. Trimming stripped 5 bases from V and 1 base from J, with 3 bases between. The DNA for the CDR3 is TGTGCCAGCAGTATAAGCAATCAGCCCCAGCATTTT. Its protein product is CASSISNQPQHF.

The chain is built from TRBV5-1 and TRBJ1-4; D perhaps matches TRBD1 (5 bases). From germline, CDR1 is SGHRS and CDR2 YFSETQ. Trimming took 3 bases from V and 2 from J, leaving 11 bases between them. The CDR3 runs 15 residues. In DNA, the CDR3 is TGCGCCAGCAGCTGGGAGGGGAGGACTAATGAAAAACTGTTTTTT. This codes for CASSWEGRTNEKLFF.

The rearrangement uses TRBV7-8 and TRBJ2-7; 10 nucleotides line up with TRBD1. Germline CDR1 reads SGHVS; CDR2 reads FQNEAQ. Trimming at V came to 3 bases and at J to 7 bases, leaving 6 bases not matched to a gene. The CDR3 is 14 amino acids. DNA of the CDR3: TGTGCCAGCAGCTTCTTGACAGGGGGCAGGGAGCAGTACTTC. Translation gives CASSFLTGGREQYF.

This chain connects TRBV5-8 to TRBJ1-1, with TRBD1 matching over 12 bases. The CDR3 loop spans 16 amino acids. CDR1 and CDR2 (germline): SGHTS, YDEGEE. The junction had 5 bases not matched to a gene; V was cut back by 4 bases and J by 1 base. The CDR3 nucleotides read TGTGCCAGCAGCCGGGACAGGGGGCGGGCGAACACTGAAGCTTTCTTT. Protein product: CASSRDRGRANTEAFF.

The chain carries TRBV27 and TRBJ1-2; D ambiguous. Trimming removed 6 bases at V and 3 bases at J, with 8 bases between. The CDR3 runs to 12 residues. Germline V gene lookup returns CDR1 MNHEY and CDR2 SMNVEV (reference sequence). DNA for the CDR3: TGTGCCAGCAGGTCCGTGTACTATGGCTACACCTTC. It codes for CASRSVYYGYTF.